This record looks at one T cell receptor beta chain sequence and its context. Antigen specificity is unknown. Sorting defined conventional CD4 T cells as CD4+CD127+. This sample was included in a study of B cell selection in AIRE deficiency. Findings and caveats of the study: Of roughly 4,000 shared Treg TCRbeta sequences, over 25% were healthy-only, 9.3% patient-only. TCRbeta-only data showed 36.6% of shared healthy Treg sequences in healthy Tconv. About 30% of healthy-shared Treg TCRbeta sequences appeared in patient Tconv cells.

The method was immunoSEQ multiplex PCR; TCRdb's version includes in-frame clones alone and lacks a portion of them. The sample shows tens of thousands of clones, roughly 98% of them seen only once. The V end lost 4 bases, the J end lost 0 bases, and 10 bases lay between the germline ends. The CDR3 runs 15 residues. Germline loops: CDR1 SGHDN, CDR2 FVKESK. This clonotype originated in a human donor with AIRE deficiency. The V call is TRBV14, the J call TRBJ2-1; no reliable D call. Sequencing was carried out using conventional CD4+ T cells sorted from PBMCs. The CDR3 region is CASSPHPSSYNEQFF. DNA of the CDR3: TGTGCCAGCAGCCCCCACCCGAGCTCCTACAATGAGCAGTTCTTC.